This T cell receptor beta chain was captured in a study of T cell changes during pregnancy in multiple sclerosis. The length of the CDR3 is 13 residues. Germline V lookup: CDR1 MNHEY, CDR2 SVGAGI. Trimming removed 2 bases at V and 4 bases at J, with 6 bases between. Clones were sequenced by immunoSEQ multiplex PCR, and TCRdb holds only the in-frame ones, with some missing. The sample has over 30,000 clones; approximately 90% are singletons. The specimen was CD8+ T cells from peripheral blood mononuclear cells, collected in the third trimester of pregnancy. The chain is built from TRBV6-5 and TRBJ2-1; D is unresolved. The TCR originated in a female donor with multiple sclerosis, enrolled in a pregnancy study. CDR3 residues: CASSYGPYNEQFF. For the CDR3, the DNA is TGTGCCAGCAGTTACGGCCCGTACAATGAGCAGTTCTTC.